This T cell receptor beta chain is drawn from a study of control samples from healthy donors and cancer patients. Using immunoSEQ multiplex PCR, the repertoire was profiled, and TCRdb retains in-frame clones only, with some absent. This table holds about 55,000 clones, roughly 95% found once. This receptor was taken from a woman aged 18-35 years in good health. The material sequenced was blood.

CDR3 loop: CASSQVRGHTIYF. The CDR3 DNA reads TGCGCCAGCAGCCAAGTAAGGGGGCACACCATATATTTT. V gene TRBV4-3 combines with J gene TRBJ1-3, with 7 bases matching TRBD1. This CDR3 comprises 13 residues. Trimming took 1 base from V and 8 from J; bases not matched to a gene: 2. Germline V gives CDR1 LGHNA, CDR2 YSLEER.